One and the same sample provided the 8 T cell receptor beta chains below, sequenced in a study of metastatic and nonmetastatic thyroid tumors. From the PCR reads, TCRdb re-called clones with MiXCR. The sample records more than 20,000 clones, 10% to 15% being singletons. Until they underwent thyroid surgery, no patient had received any treatment. Source material: blood. The receptors stem from a female donor with papillary thyroid cancer or a benign thyroid nodule (not recorded which). Some clones in this sample may be carry-over from other donors' samples.

This clone is classed as medium-sized. The chain has TRBV5-1 and TRBJ2-2, with TRBD2 matching over 7 bases. CDR3 size: 15 residues. Trimming at V came to 3 bases and at J to 5 bases, leaving 7 bases not matched to a gene. Germline CDR1 and CDR2: SGHRS and YFSETQ. The CDR3 spells CASSSSAGVTGELFF. CDR3 nucleotide sequence: TGCGCCAGCAGCTCGTCGGCGGGAGTTACCGGGGAGCTGTTTTTT.

Concerning this clone itself: The junction and the germline gene differ at one end; a read error may be behind it. This chain connects TRBV6-2 or TRBV6-3 to TRBJ2-1; tentative D call: TRBD2 (5 bases). From germline, CDR1 is MNHEY and CDR2 SVGEGT. CDR3 length equals 13 residues. The CDR3 protein is CASSYGLGDEQFF. In nucleotides, the CDR3 is TGTGCCAGTAGTTACGGACTGGGCGATGAGCAGTTCTTC.

In this sample, this clone turned up many times. The chain links TRBV5-4 to TRBJ2-1, with TRBD1 identical over 8 bases. CDR1 and CDR2 from the germline V gene are SGHNT and YYREEE (reference sequence). The CDR3 runs to 16 residues. The junction had 5 bases not matched to a gene; V was cut back by 0 bases and J by 3 bases. The CDR3 DNA reads as TGTGCCAGCAGCTTGGAGGCAGGGGGCGACTACAATGAGCAGTTCTTC. Translated: CASSLEAGGDYNEQFF. The variable domain in full, with the rest retrieved from reference TRBV5-4 and TRBJ2-1, is ETGVTQSPTHLIKTRGQQVTLRCSSQSGHNTVSWYQQALGQGPQFIFQYYREEENGRGNFPPRFSGLQFPNYSSELNVNALELDDSALYLCASSLEAGGDYNEQFFGPGTRLTVL.

Only a few counts were recorded for this clone. A read error is possible here, since a much larger clone lies one base away. Other nucleotide sequences in the sample specify the same CDR3. This chain uses TRBV20-1 with TRBJ2-3; D not certain. The V end was cut by 3 bases, the J end by 6 bases, with 4 bases between. This CDR3 contains 10 residues. CDR1 and CDR2 from the germline V gene are DFQATT and SNEGSKA (reference sequence). The CDR3 coding sequence is TGCAGTGCTAGGGCTGATACGCAGTATTTT. Its protein is CSARADTQYF.

This clone has ten or more counts. V is TRBV7-9 and J is TRBJ1-2; D remains ambiguous. CDR1 SEHNR and CDR2 FQNEAQ come from the germline V gene (reference sequence). The CDR3 is made up of 13 amino acids. V was shortened by 1 base and J by 4 bases, with 7 bases between the two germline ends. The CDR3: CASSLEASYGYTF. The CDR3 DNA follows: TGTGCCAGCAGCTTAGAAGCCAGCTATGGCTACACCTTC.

There are many counts of this clone. The gene calls are TRBV30 and TRBJ1-2; D uncertain. V was cut by 3 bases and J by 7 bases, with 18 bases left in between. This CDR3 contains 14 residues. CDR1 is GTSNPN, CDR2 SVGIG, per germline (reference sequence). The CDR3 nucleotides are TGTGCCTGGAGCCTGGGTTTCCGTCGCATTGGCTACACCTTC. Translated, it gives CAWSLGFRRIGYTF. Drawing the rest from reference TRBV30 and TRBJ1-2, the complete variable domain is SQTIHQWPATLVQPVGSPLSLECTVEGTSNPNLYWYRQAAGRGLQLLFYSVGIGQISSEVPQNLSASRPQDRQFILSSKKLLLSDSGFYLCAWSLGFRRIGYTFGSGTRLTVV.

In its sample, this clone was seen many times. This chain connects TRBV30 to TRBJ1-6, with D maybe TRBD1 (5 bases). Germline lookup yields CDR1 GTSNPN and CDR2 SVGIG (reference sequence). V was clipped by 2 bases and J by 10 bases, with 12 bases between them. This CDR3 comprises 13 residues. In DNA, the CDR3 is TGTGCCTGGAGTCAAGCAGGGAACTCACCCCTCCACTTT. Translating it yields CAWSQAGNSPLHF.

The table lists this clone with many counts. V usage is TRBV20-1 and J usage is TRBJ1-5; TRBD1 matches at 9 bases. The CDR3 extends over 15 amino acids. Germline-derived CDR1 and CDR2 are DFQATT and SNEGSKA (reference sequence). Trimming took 6 bases from V and 7 from J; bases not matched to a gene: 13. DNA of the CDR3: TGCAGTGCCACAGAGACGGGACAGGGAAGACAGCCCCAGCATTTT. Its translation: CSATETGQGRQPQHF.